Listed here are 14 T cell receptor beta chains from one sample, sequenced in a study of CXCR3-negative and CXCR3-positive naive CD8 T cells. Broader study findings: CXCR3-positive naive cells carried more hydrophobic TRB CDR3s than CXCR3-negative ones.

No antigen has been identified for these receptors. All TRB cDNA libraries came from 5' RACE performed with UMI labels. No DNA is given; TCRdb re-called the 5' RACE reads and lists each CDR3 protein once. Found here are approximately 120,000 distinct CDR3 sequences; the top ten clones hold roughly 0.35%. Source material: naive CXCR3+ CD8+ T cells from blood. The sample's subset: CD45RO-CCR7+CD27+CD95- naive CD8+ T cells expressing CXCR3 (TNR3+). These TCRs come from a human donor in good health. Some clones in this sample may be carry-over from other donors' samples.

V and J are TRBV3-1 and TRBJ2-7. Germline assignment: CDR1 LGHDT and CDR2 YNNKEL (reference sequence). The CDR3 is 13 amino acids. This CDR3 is CASSPGVDYEQYF.

CDR3: CASRQGQADYEQYF. The rearrangement links TRBV6-6 to TRBJ2-7; checking the TCRdb D call of TRBD2 is not possible without DNA. CDR1 is MNHNY, CDR2 SVGAGI, per germline (reference sequence). This CDR3 has 14 amino acids.

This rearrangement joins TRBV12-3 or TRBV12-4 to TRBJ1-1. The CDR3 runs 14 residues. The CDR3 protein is CASSFAGPNTEAFF.

The CDR3 loop reads CASSSSGRAVETQYF. This chain links TRBV5-1 with TRBJ2-5; TCRdb calls TRBD2, which cannot be checked without DNA. From germline, CDR1 is SGHRS and CDR2 YFSETQ. CDR3 length: 15 amino acids.

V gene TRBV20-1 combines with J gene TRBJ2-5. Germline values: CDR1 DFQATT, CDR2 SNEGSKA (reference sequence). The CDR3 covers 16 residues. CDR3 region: CSARDIGNVYQETQYF.

The CDR3 sequence: CASSLAGQGVYEQYF. The rearrangement links TRBV7-9 to TRBJ2-7; absent DNA, TCRdb's TRBD1 call cannot be checked. There are 15 residues in the CDR3. From germline, CDR1 is SEHNR and CDR2 FQNEAQ (reference sequence). Full variable domain (missing parts from reference TRBV7-9 and TRBJ2-7): DTGVSQNPRHKITKRGQNVTFRCDPISEHNRLYWYRQTLGQGPEFLTYFQNEAQLEKSRLLSDRFSAERPKGSFSTLEIQRTEQGDSAMYLCASSLAGQGVYEQYFGPGTRLTVT.

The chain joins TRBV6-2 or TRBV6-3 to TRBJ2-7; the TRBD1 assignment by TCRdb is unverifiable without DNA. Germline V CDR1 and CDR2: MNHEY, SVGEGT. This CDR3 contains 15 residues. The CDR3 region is CASTERQGPSYEQYF.

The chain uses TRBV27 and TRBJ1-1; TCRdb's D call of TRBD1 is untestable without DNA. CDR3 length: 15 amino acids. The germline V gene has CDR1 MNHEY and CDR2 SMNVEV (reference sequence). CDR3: CASSLYPGGNTEAFF.

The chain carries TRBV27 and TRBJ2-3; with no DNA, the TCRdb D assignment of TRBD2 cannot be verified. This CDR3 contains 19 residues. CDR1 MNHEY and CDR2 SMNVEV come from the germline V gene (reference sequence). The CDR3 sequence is CASSPGPWTSGGASDTQYF.

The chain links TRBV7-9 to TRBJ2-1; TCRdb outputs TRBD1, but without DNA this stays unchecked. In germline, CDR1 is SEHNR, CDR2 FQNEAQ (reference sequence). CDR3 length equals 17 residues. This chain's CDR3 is CASSSPRQEGSYNEQFF.

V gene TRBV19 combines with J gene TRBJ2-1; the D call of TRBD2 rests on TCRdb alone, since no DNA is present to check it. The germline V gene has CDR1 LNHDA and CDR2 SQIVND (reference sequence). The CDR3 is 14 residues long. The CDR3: CASGTSGSNDEQFF.

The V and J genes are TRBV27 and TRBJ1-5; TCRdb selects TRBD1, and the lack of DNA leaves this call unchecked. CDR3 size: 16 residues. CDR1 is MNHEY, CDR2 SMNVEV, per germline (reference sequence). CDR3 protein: CASSSRTEYSNQPQHF.

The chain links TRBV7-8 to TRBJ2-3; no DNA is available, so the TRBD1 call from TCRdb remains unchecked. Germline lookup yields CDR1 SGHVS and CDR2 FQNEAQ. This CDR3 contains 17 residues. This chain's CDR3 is CASSLAMTGASTDTQYF.

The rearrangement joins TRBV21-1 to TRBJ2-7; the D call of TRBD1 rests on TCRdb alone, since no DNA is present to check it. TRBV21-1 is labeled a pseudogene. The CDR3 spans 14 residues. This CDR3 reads CASRMRDRVIEQYF.